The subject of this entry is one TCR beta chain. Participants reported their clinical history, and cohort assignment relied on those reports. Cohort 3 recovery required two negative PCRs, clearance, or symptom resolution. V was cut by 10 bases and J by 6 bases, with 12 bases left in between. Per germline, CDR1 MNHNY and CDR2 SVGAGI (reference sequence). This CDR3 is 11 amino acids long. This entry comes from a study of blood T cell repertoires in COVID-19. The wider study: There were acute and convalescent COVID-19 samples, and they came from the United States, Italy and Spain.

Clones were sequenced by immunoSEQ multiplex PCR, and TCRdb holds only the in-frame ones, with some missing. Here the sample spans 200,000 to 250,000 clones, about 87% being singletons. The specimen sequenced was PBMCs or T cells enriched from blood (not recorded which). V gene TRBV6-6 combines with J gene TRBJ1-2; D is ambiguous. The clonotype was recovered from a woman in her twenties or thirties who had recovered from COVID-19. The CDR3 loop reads CAILASNGYTF. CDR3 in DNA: TGTGCCATCTTGGCTTCAAATGGCTACACCTTC.